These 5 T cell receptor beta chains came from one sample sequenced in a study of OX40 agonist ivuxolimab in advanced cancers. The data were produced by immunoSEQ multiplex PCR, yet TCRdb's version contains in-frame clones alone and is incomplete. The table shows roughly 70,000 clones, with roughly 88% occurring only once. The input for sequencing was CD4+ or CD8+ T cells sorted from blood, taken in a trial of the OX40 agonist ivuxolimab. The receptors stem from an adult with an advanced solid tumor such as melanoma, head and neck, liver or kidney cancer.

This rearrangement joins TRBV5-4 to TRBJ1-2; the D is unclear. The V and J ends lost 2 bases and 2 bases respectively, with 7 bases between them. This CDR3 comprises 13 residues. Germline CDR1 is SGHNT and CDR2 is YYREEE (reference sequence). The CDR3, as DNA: TGTGCCAGCAGCTTATCCCAGAACTATGGCTACACCTTC. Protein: CASSLSQNYGYTF. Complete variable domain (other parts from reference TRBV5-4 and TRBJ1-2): ETGVTQSPTHLIKTRGQQVTLRCSSQSGHNTVSWYQQALGQGPQFIFQYYREEENGRGNFPPRFSGLQFPNYSSELNVNALELDDSALYLCASSLSQNYGYTFGSGTRLTVV.

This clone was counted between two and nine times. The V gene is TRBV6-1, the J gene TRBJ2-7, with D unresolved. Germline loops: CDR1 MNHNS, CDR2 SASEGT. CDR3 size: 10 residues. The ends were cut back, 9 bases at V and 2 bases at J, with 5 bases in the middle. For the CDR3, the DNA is TGTGCCAGTCAGACCTACGAGCAGTACTTC. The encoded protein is CASQTYEQYF.

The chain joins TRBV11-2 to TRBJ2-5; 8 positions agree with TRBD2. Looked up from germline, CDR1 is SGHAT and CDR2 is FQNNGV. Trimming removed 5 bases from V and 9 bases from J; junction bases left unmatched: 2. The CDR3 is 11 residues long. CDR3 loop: CASSNGGAQYF. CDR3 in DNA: TGTGCCAGCAGCAACGGGGGGGCCCAGTACTTC.

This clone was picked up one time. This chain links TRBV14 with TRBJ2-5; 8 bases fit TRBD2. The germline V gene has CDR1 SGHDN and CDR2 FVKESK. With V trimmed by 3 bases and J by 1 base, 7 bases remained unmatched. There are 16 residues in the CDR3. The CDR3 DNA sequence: TGTGCCAGCAGCCAGATAGCGGGGATCCGCCAAGAGACCCAGTACTTC. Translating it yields CASSQIAGIRQETQYF.

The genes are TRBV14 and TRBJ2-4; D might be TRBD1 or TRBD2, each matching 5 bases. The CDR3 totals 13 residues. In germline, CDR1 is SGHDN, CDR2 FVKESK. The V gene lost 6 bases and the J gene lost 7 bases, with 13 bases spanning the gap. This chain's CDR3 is CASSPGRMNIQYF. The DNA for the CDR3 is TGTGCCAGCAGTCCAGGGAGAATGAACATTCAGTACTTC.